This entry lists 9 T cell receptor beta chains sequenced from one sample in a study of cytomegalovirus exposure and HLA in healthy donors listed by TCRdb under 2017. The receptor library was made with the immunoSEQ multiplex PCR assay. For the multiplex PCR, a mixture combining 60 forward primers for TCR Vbeta segments and 13 reverse primers for TCR Jbeta segments was used. Entries here come from immuneACCESS through TCRdb and include only in-frame sequences with V and J called. Some clones fail to appear in such tables; in the studies checked, an unresolved V gene covers under half of the shortfall, and the cause of the remainder is unknown. Recorded for this sample are under 200,000 clones; approximately 84% of them occurred a single time. The ten largest make up roughly 2.5% of the sample. Sequencing was performed on PBMCs. These receptors were collected from a man aged 25-45 years in good health and CMV-seropositive.

The rearrangement joins TRBV7-9 to TRBJ2-1; the D is unclear. V lost 5 bases, J lost 7 bases, and 9 bases lay in between. Germline V lookup: CDR1 SEHNR, CDR2 FQNEAQ (reference sequence). CDR3 length: 12 residues. The CDR3 DNA reads as TGTGCCAGCAGCCCGTTAATTAATGAGCAGTTCTTC. It encodes CASSPLINEQFF.

Turning to this clone: The germline gene is not matched at one end of the junction; a read error may be the cause. The CDR3 nucleotides are TGTTCCAGCAGCACCGGGACAGGGGAGGGGGGCTACACCTTC. Its protein is CSSSTGTGEGGYTF. The chain has TRBV7-9 and TRBJ1-2, with TRBD1 matching over 10 bases. This CDR3 has 14 amino acids. Per germline, CDR1 SEHNR and CDR2 FQNEAQ (reference sequence).

This clone was counted between two and nine times. The V and J genes are TRBV29-1 and TRBJ1-1; D is undetermined. This CDR3 spans 11 amino acids. Germline V lookup: CDR1 SQVTM, CDR2 ANQGSEA. Trimming removed 5 bases at V and 0 bases at J, with 4 bases between. CDR3 sequence: CSVSVNTEAFF. CDR3 nucleotides: TGCAGCGTTTCGGTGAACACTGAAGCTTTCTTT.

This chain's CDR3 is CASGRQGNYGYTF. The CDR3 DNA follows: TGTGCCAGCGGTAGACAGGGGAACTATGGCTACACCTTC. The genes are TRBV6-1 and TRBJ1-2; 8 nucleotides line up with TRBD1. J gave up 2 bases and V 8 bases, and 4 bases lay outside the gene matches. Germline V gene sequence: CDR1 MNHNS, CDR2 SASEGT. The CDR3 extends over 13 amino acids.

J is TRBJ2-7 and V is TRBV21-1; the table calls TRBD2, which could not be checked here. TRBV21-1 is a listed pseudogene. This CDR3 has 16 amino acids. The CDR3 nucleotides read TGTGCCAGCAGCATAGGTTGGAGCCCCAAGGAAAAAGAGCAGTACGTC. Amino acids: CASSIGWSPKEKEQYV.

The chain carries TRBV6-5 and TRBJ1-1, with TRBD1 identical over 7 bases. With 6 bases clipped from V and 5 bases from J, the junction kept 6 bases outside the gene matches. From germline, CDR1 is MNHEY and CDR2 SVGAGI. The CDR3 is 13 amino acids. The CDR3, as DNA: TGTGCCAGCAGCCTAGACAGGGATACTGAAGCTTTCTTT. It encodes CASSLDRDTEAFF.

This clone came up once. The identical CDR3 is also encoded by other nucleotide sequences in the sample. The J gene is TRBJ1-5, the V gene TRBV11-2; 9 bases line up with TRBD1. This CDR3 contains 15 residues. Trimming cost V 1 base and J 4 bases; bases outside gene matches: 2. CDR1 and CDR2 from the germline V gene are SGHAT and FQNNGV. CDR3 DNA sequence: TGTGCCAGCAGCTTAGGGACAGGGGTAAATCAGCCCCAGCATTTT. It yields the protein CASSLGTGVNQPQHF.

The chain recombines TRBV7-2 with TRBJ1-2, with TRBD1 matching 8 bases. With 5 bases clipped from V and 5 bases from J, the junction kept 7 bases outside the gene matches. The germline V gene encodes CDR1 SGHTA and CDR2 FQGNSA. The CDR3 has 14 residues. The CDR3 nucleotides are TGTGCCAGCAGCCCGGAAACAGGGGGGTATGGCTACACCTTC. Protein product: CASSPETGGYGYTF.

The chain uses TRBV5-6 and TRBJ1-3; D gene unclear. Germline V gives CDR1 SGHDT, CDR2 YYEEEE. Trimming shortened V by 2 bases and J by 8 bases, and 17 bases separated the two germline ends. The CDR3 extends over 15 amino acids. This chain's CDR3 is CASSLPTGTWDTIYF. DNA of the CDR3: TGTGCCAGCAGCTTACCGACGGGAACGTGGGACACCATATATTTT.